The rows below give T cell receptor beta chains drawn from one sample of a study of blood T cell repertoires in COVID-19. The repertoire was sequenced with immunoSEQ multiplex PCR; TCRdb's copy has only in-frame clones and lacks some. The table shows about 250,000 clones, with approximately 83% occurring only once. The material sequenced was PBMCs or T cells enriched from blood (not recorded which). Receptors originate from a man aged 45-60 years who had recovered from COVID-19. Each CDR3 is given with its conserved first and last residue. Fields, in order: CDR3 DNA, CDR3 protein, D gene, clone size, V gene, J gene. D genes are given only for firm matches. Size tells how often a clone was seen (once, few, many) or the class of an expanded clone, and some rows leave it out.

TGTGCCAGCAGCTCGCGGGGTGGAGGACAGGGGGTTGCCTACGAGCAGTACTTC	CASSSRGGGQGVAYEQYF	TRBD1	-	TRBV5-4	TRBJ2-7
TGTGCCAGCAGCTTAGGTGGACAGGCGGTAGCGGGAGGGTCCGAGCAGTACTTC	CASSLGGQAVAGGSEQYF	TRBD2	-	TRBV7-9	TRBJ2-7
TGTGCCAGCAGTTTTGGCGGCCTGTACGAGCAGTACTTC	CASSFGGLYEQYF	-	once	TRBV28	TRBJ2-7
TGTGCTAGCAGCTTAGGTAACAGGGATACAGATACGCAGTATTTT	CASSLGNRDTDTQYF	-	once	TRBV7-7	TRBJ2-3
TGCGCCAGCGGGGGCGAAGGGTCAGGGGGCTATGGCTACACCTTC	CASGGEGSGGYGYTF	TRBD1	few	TRBV5-1	TRBJ1-2
TGTGCCAGCAGTTTAGGGGGCTGGGGGGAGACCCAGTACTTC	CASSLGGWGETQYF	-	once	TRBV27	TRBJ2-5
TGTGCCAGCACTGACAGGGAGGGACAGCCCCAGCATTTT	CASTDREGQPQHF	TRBD1	once	TRBV2	TRBJ1-5
TGTGCCAGCAGCTTGGCCTGGCGGGGGGGCGAAGAGACCCAGTACTTC	CASSLAWRGGEETQYF	TRBD2	-	TRBV5-8	TRBJ2-5
TGCAGCGTTCCCCGGGACAGGTTGGTCACTGAAGCTTTCTTT	CSVPRDRLVTEAFF	TRBD1	-	TRBV29-1	TRBJ1-1
TGTGCCAGCAGCTACCTGACCCCGGGACTAGCGGGGGGTGGGGAGACCCAGTACTTC	CASSYLTPGLAGGGETQYF	TRBD2	-	TRBV7-6	TRBJ2-5
TGTGCCAGCTCACCAAGTAGAGGGAACACCGGGGAGCTGTTTTTT	CASSPSRGNTGELFF	-	-	TRBV18	TRBJ2-2
TGTGCCAGCAGCCGGGAGACCACCATATATTTT	CASSRETTIYF	-	-	TRBV6-2/TRBV6-3	TRBJ1-3
TGCAGCGTCGAGGAAAACTCCTACGAGCAGTACTTC	CSVEENSYEQYF	-	-	TRBV29-1	TRBJ2-7
TGTGCCAGCAGCGTACAGAATAGCGGGAGTGGGCAGTTCTTC	CASSVQNSGSGQFF	TRBD2	-	TRBV11-2	TRBJ2-1
TGTGCCATCAGTATCACGGGGACACCAAACACTGAAGCTTTCTTT	CAISITGTPNTEAFF	-	-	TRBV10-3	TRBJ1-1
TGTGCCAGCAGTTCCGGGGGTAGGGGCTACACCTTC	CASSSGGRGYTF	-	-	TRBV12-3/TRBV12-4	TRBJ1-2
TGTGCCAGCAGCTTGGGACAGGGGGCGTATAGCACCGGGGAGCTGTTTTTT	CASSLGQGAYSTGELFF	TRBD1	-	TRBV5-4	TRBJ2-2
TGCGCCAGCAGCCAGGCTCCGGGACAGGGGAACACTGAAGCTTTCTTT	CASSQAPGQGNTEAFF	TRBD1	-	TRBV4-3	TRBJ1-1
TGTGCCAGCAGCGGGCGGGCGGGGGATCGGCCCCAGCATTTT	CASSGRAGDRPQHF	-	-	TRBV9	TRBJ1-5
TGCAGCGCCTCTACTAGCGGAAGCACAGATACGCAGTATTTT	CSASTSGSTDTQYF	TRBD2	once	TRBV29-1	TRBJ2-3
TGTGCCAGCAGTTTACGGCTAGCGGGCAACAATGAGCAGTTCTTC	CASSLRLAGNNEQFF	TRBD2	few	TRBV27	TRBJ2-1
TGTGCCAGCAGGCCCCCAGTTCGGAACACTGAAGCTTTCTTT	CASRPPVRNTEAFF	-	-	TRBV21-1	TRBJ1-1
TGCGCCAGCAGAATTTCACAGGGGGCTCCAAATTCACCCCTCCACTTT	CASRISQGAPNSPLHF	TRBD1	-	TRBV5-1	TRBJ1-6
TGTGCCAGCACCGGATCGAGGGAGGGAACTGAAGCTTTCTTT	CASTGSREGTEAFF	-	-	TRBV3-1/TRBV3-2	TRBJ1-1
TGTGCCAGCTCACCCGGACTAGCGGGAGTCGGGGAGCTGTTTTTT	CASSPGLAGVGELFF	TRBD2	few	TRBV18	TRBJ2-2
TGCGCCAGCAGCGCGTGGGACAGGGTGGTGGAGACCCAGTACTTC	CASSAWDRVVETQYF	TRBD1	-	TRBV5-1	TRBJ2-5
TGTGCCTGGACCTCGACAGGGGTGTTCGACACTGAAGCTTTCTTT	CAWTSTGVFDTEAFF	TRBD1	-	TRBV30	TRBJ1-1
TGTGCCAGCAGAGTGGCGGGAGCCTTCTACGAGCAGTACTTC	CASRVAGAFYEQYF	TRBD2	-	TRBV6-5	TRBJ2-7
TGTGCCAGCAGCGGACAGGGTGAAGAGACCCAGTACTTC	CASSGQGEETQYF	TRBD1	-	TRBV6-5	TRBJ2-5
TGTGCCAGCAGCCAACGGCGTGGGGACAGCTACGAGCAGTACTTC	CASSQRRGDSYEQYF	TRBD1	-	TRBV11-3	TRBJ2-7
TGTGCCAGCAGCTTAGGAGCGGGGGGGCTCAATGAGCAGTTCTTC	CASSLGAGGLNEQFF	TRBD2	-	TRBV11-2	TRBJ2-1
TGTGCCAGCCCTCGAGTGGCAGGGTCCGCGAGTTACGAGCAGTACTTC	CASPRVAGSASYEQYF	-	-	TRBV6-7	TRBJ2-7
TGTGCCAGCAGTTTTGGCGGTGAAAAACTGTTTTTT	CASSFGGEKLFF	-	-	TRBV12-3/TRBV12-4	TRBJ1-4
TGTGCCAGCAGCTTCTCCCCGGGACAGACTAATGAAAAACTGTTTTTT	CASSFSPGQTNEKLFF	TRBD1	-	TRBV7-8	TRBJ1-4
TGTGCCTGGAGTAAGGGACTACAAGAGACCCAGTACTTC	CAWSKGLQETQYF	TRBD2	-	TRBV30	TRBJ2-5
TGTGCCACCAGTGACGGACATTACACCGGGGAGCTGTTTTTT	CATSDGHYTGELFF	-	-	TRBV24-1	TRBJ2-2
TGTGCCAGCAGCCCTAGTTTAGCGGGAGAGCAGTTCTTC	CASSPSLAGEQFF	TRBD2	-	TRBV7-3	TRBJ2-1
TGCAGTGCTAGTACAGACCAGGGGTATGAAAAACTGTTTTTT	CSASTDQGYEKLFF	-	-	TRBV20-1	TRBJ1-4
TGCAGCGCTGATCGTACAGGGCAAGCGGAGACCCAGTACTTC	CSADRTGQAETQYF	-	-	TRBV29-1	TRBJ2-5
TGTGCCAGCTCAGACAGGGTGGGCACTGAAGCTTTCTTT	CASSDRVGTEAFF	TRBD1	-	TRBV18	TRBJ1-1
TGTGCCAGCAGTCGGGGCTCCTACAATGAGCAGTTCTTC	CASSRGSYNEQFF	-	-	TRBV6-5	TRBJ2-1
TGCGCCAGCAGACGAGACAGGGGGGGCTCTGAAGCTTTCTTT	CASRRDRGGSEAFF	TRBD1	-	TRBV5-1	TRBJ1-1
TGTGCCAGTACTCCCCGGGACTTAGTAAACACTGAAGCTTTCTTT	CASTPRDLVNTEAFF	-	-	TRBV19	TRBJ1-1
TGTGCCACAACGACTTGGGGGGGGTCAGATACGCAGTATTTT	CATTTWGGSDTQYF	TRBD2	-	TRBV6-5	TRBJ2-3
TGTGCCAGCAGCTTAGCGAGCAGGGTTGACACTGAAGCTTTCTTT	CASSLASRVDTEAFF	-	few	TRBV7-2	TRBJ1-1
TGTGCCAGCAGCTCCCCGGGACAGGGGATAAGAGCGGCTAATGAAAAACTGTTTTTT	CASSSPGQGIRAANEKLFF	TRBD1	-	TRBV4-2	TRBJ1-4
TGTGCCAGCAGCCAATACGCTGCGGCGGGTCAGCCCCAGCATTTT	CASSQYAAAGQPQHF	-	-	TRBV3-1/TRBV3-2	TRBJ1-5
TGTGCCAGCAGTTACGCTGACTCCCGGGGGTTTCACGAGCAGTACTTC	CASSYADSRGFHEQYF	-	once	TRBV6-5	TRBJ2-7
TGTGCCAGCAGTTTGACTAGCGGCCACATCACAGATACGCAGTATTTT	CASSLTSGHITDTQYF	TRBD2	-	TRBV27	TRBJ2-3
TGTGCCAGCGCCCACACAGCCGGGAGTAGGGCTGAGCAGTTCTTC	CASAHTAGSRAEQFF	-	-	TRBV7-6	TRBJ2-1
TGTGCCAGCAGCCTGACAAATTATGGCTACACCTTC	CASSLTNYGYTF	-	once	TRBV28	TRBJ1-2